This paragraph covers one T cell receptor (beta chain) sequence. Its antigen remains unknown. Generated by immunoSEQ multiplex PCR, the TCRdb table keeps only in-frame clones and is missing some. This repertoire shows some 75,000 clones, roughly 96% found once; its top ten account for about 1.3%. The CDR3 is 20 amino acids. Deletions cut 2 bases from V and 1 base from J, with 21 bases between. From germline, CDR1 is MNHNS and CDR2 SASEGT. The data originate from a study of cytomegalovirus exposure and HLA in healthy donors. Study results and limitations: The authors listed 180 or so TCR beta chains as cytomegalovirus-associated.

The sequenced material came from PBMCs. This chain uses TRBV6-1 with TRBJ2-6, with D possibly being TRBD2 (7 bases). The receptor's source is a young woman in good health and CMV-seronegative. CDR3 DNA sequence: TGTGCCAGCAGTGAATGGGCGGGGGCCCTAACGCTATCTGGGGCCAACGTCCTGACTTTC. It specifies CASSEWAGALTLSGANVLTF.